The 25 T cell receptor beta chains given below trace back to one sample, sequenced in a study of blood T cell repertoires in COVID-19 (dated by TCRdb to about 2020). Preparation of the library involved the immunoSEQ multiplex PCR assay. TCRdb provides this immuneACCESS table in a form limited to in-frame rearrangements. Some clones are lacking; in checked studies, under half of them reflect an unresolved V gene, and why the rest are absent is not known. The sample yields about 120,000 clones; around 77% were counted once. Clones ranked in the top ten supply roughly 7.9% of the sample. Sequenced material: peripheral blood. These receptor sequences come from a human donor in a cohort sampled during active COVID-19.

CDR3 residues: CASRGGTYEQYF. As DNA, the CDR3 is TGCGCCAGCAGAGGAGGAACCTACGAGCAGTACTTC. This sequence joins TRBV5-1 and TRBJ2-7; maybe TRBD2 (5 bases). Looked up from germline, CDR1 is SGHRS and CDR2 is YFSETQ. CDR3 length: 12 residues. Between the trimmed V and J ends, which lost 5 bases and 2 bases, there was a span of 8 bases.

The chain couples TRBV13 to TRBJ1-6, with 8 bases matching TRBD1. After removal of 5 bases from V and 13 bases from J, the junction contained 10 bases not matched to a gene. This CDR3 is 14 amino acids long. Germline-derived CDR1 and CDR2 are PRHDT and FYEKMQ (reference sequence). CDR3 DNA: TGTGCCAGCAGCCCCGACAGGGGTTCTACCCCCCTCCACTTT. It translates to CASSPDRGSTPLHF.

The chain recombines TRBV5-8 with TRBJ2-7; 8 nucleotides line up with TRBD1. The CDR3 runs 15 residues. Germline values: CDR1 SGHTS, CDR2 YDEGEE. Trimming at V came to 0 bases and at J to 0 bases, leaving 2 bases not matched to a gene. The CDR3 loop is CASSLGQGTSYEQYF. Written as DNA, the CDR3 is TGTGCCAGCAGCTTGGGACAGGGGACCTCCTACGAGCAGTACTTC.

CDR3 sequence (DNA): TGTGCCTGGAGATCCAGCGGGGGGTTTAATGAAAAACTGTTTTTT. This codes for CAWRSSGGFNEKLFF. The genes are TRBV30 and TRBJ1-4; D possibly corresponds to TRBD1 (5 bases). Germline-derived CDR1 and CDR2 are GTSNPN and SVGIG (reference sequence). V shed 3 bases and J shed 4 bases, with 15 bases lying between them. This CDR3 contains 15 residues.

J is TRBJ2-7 and V is TRBV7-8; D perhaps matches TRBD1 (5 bases). Trimming cost V 1 base and J 0 bases, with 10 bases left between them. This CDR3 spans 15 amino acids. CDR1 is SGHVS and CDR2 is FQNEAQ in the germline V gene. The CDR3 coding sequence is TGTGCCAGCAGCTTAGGGACACAAAGCTCCTACGAGCAGTACTTC. It yields the protein CASSLGTQSSYEQYF.

The genes are TRBV11-2 and TRBJ2-7; D unresolved. The CDR3 sequence is 14 residues long. V shed 0 bases and J shed 0 bases, with 6 bases lying between them. The germline V gene has CDR1 SGHAT and CDR2 FQNNGV. The CDR3 sequence: CASSLDWSSYEQYF. Here the CDR3 DNA reads TGTGCCAGCAGCTTAGATTGGAGCTCCTACGAGCAGTACTTC.

There are a few counts of this clone. This chain uses TRBV3-1 (or the pseudogene TRBV3-2) with TRBJ2-7; 7 bases map to TRBD1. CDR3 length: 15 residues. V lost 4 bases, J lost 1 base, and 7 bases stayed unmatched. Germline CDR1 LGHDT, CDR2 YNNKEL (reference sequence). The CDR3 loop reads CASSPPNRGSYEQYF. CDR3 in DNA: TGTGCCAGCAGCCCACCCAACAGGGGTTCCTACGAGCAGTACTTC.

This rearrangement joins TRBV5-8 to TRBJ1-1, with 8 bases lining up with TRBD1. V shed 0 bases, J shed 5 bases, and the junction held 0 bases outside the gene matches. CDR1 is SGHTS, CDR2 YDEGEE, per germline. The length of the CDR3 is 13 residues. This CDR3 is CASSLDRGTEAFF. As DNA, the CDR3 is TGTGCCAGCAGCTTGGACAGGGGGACTGAAGCTTTCTTT.

The rearrangement uses TRBV5-4 and TRBJ2-5, with D perhaps matching TRBD1 (5 bases). The V end was cut by 5 bases, the J end by 0 bases, with 14 bases between. The CDR3 spans 15 residues. In germline, CDR1 is SGHNT, CDR2 YYREEE (reference sequence). CDR3 nucleotides: TGTGCCAGCAGTTCAAGGGCAGGGCACCAAGAGACCCAGTACTTC. Translating it yields CASSSRAGHQETQYF.

The chain combines TRBV5-5 with TRBJ2-7; possibly TRBD1 for D (5 bases). This CDR3 contains 16 residues. Germline CDR1 reads SGHKS; CDR2 reads YYEKEE (reference sequence). V gave up 0 bases and J gave up 3 bases, with 16 bases separating them. CDR3 DNA: TGTGCCAGCAGCTTGGCCAGCCGGCAGGGAAGCTACGAGCAGTACTTC. This translates into CASSLASRQGSYEQYF.

A single count supports this clone. The chain is built from TRBV9 and TRBJ1-4, with D unclear. Trimming shortened V by 0 bases and J by 0 bases, and 15 bases separated the two germline ends. CDR1 SGDLS and CDR2 YYNGEE come from the germline V gene. CDR3 size: 18 residues. CDR3 DNA: TGTGCCAGCAGCGTAGATGTGGGCCTTTTTACAACTAATGAAAAACTGTTTTTT. It translates to CASSVDVGLFTTNEKLFF.

About this clone itself: The same CDR3 arises from other DNA sequences in this sample as well. The genes are TRBV20-1 and TRBJ2-7; 10 nucleotides align to TRBD1. After removal of 3 bases from V and 5 bases from J, the junction contained 4 bases not matched to a gene. The CDR3 consists of 13 residues. Germline CDR1 is DFQATT and CDR2 is SNEGSKA (reference sequence). This CDR3 is CSASGDRGHEQYF. The CDR3 nucleotides read TGCAGTGCTAGTGGGGACAGGGGCCACGAGCAGTACTTC.

The chain couples TRBV28 to TRBJ2-7; D perhaps matches TRBD1 (5 bases). There are 14 residues in the CDR3. The V end was cut by 0 bases, the J end by 3 bases, with 9 bases between. Germline V gene data show CDR1 as MDHEN and CDR2 as SYDVKM. The chain's CDR3 is CASSLWGRVYEQYF. CDR3 DNA sequence: TGTGCCAGCAGTTTATGGGGCAGGGTCTACGAGCAGTACTTC.

This sequence joins TRBV6-7 and TRBJ1-5, with 9 bases that match TRBD1. TRBV6-7 has ORF status, its function being uncertain. With 5 bases clipped from V and 0 bases from J, the junction kept 11 bases outside the gene matches. The CDR3 runs to 18 residues. CDR3 protein: CASSPSDRGPYSNQPQHF. The CDR3 DNA is TGTGCCAGCAGTCCCTCGGACAGGGGCCCATATAGCAATCAGCCCCAGCATTTT.

This sequence joins TRBV7-2 and TRBJ2-4, with D hard to call. Trimming left V 5 bases short and J 5 bases short, with 7 bases between. The CDR3 covers 12 residues. CDR1 is SGHTA, CDR2 FQGNSA, per germline. CDR3 in amino acids: CASSRSQNIQYF. The CDR3, as DNA: TGTGCCAGCAGCCGTAGCCAAAACATTCAGTACTTC. The full variable domain, with the rest looked up from reference TRBV7-2 and TRBJ2-4, is GAGVSQSPSNKVTEKGKDVELRCDPISGHTALYWYRQSLGQGLEFLIYFQGNSAPDKSGLPSDRFSAERTGGSVSTLTIQRTQQEDSAVYLCASSRSQNIQYFGAGTRLSVL.

This rearrangement joins TRBV5-1 to TRBJ1-1; possible D gene TRBD1, 6 bases. Trimming shortened V by 5 bases and J by 2 bases, and 16 bases separated the two germline ends. Per germline, CDR1 SGHRS and CDR2 YFSETQ. CDR3 length: 15 residues. The CDR3 protein is CASRPALQGNTEAFF. DNA for the CDR3: TGCGCCAGCAGGCCCGCCCTACAGGGAAACACTGAAGCTTTCTTT.

The sample holds one count of this clone. V usage is TRBV19 and J usage is TRBJ2-3; 7 nucleotides agree with TRBD2. This CDR3 has 15 residues. Germline V gene data show CDR1 as LNHDA and CDR2 as SQIVND (reference sequence). Trimming cost V 0 bases and J 1 base; bases outside gene matches: 1. CDR3 sequence (DNA): TGTGCCAGTAGTATAGACCTAGCGGGCACAGATACGCAGTATTTT. This gives the protein CASSIDLAGTDTQYF.

The V gene is TRBV5-1, the J gene TRBJ2-7; 11 bases are a match to TRBD2. Looked up from germline, CDR1 is SGHRS and CDR2 is YFSETQ. With V trimmed by 3 bases and J by 4 bases, 3 bases remained unmatched. The CDR3 sequence is 14 residues long. The CDR3 loop reads CASSSLAGEYEQYF. CDR3 coding DNA: TGCGCCAGCAGCTCACTAGCGGGGGAGTACGAGCAGTACTTC.

This clone was picked up a small number of times. This chain uses TRBV2 with TRBJ2-1; D is unclear. This CDR3 is 13 amino acids long. The germline V and J ends were trimmed by 3 bases and 5 bases, with 8 bases remaining between them. Germline V gene lookup returns CDR1 SNHLY and CDR2 FYNNEI. CDR3 nucleotide sequence: TGTGCCAGCAGTGATCAGCAGGACAATGAGCAGTTCTTC. It encodes CASSDQQDNEQFF.

Remarks on this clone: This same CDR3 is encoded by further DNA sequences in the sample. The chain joins TRBV27 to TRBJ1-1; D is perhaps TRBD1 (5 bases). Germline V gives CDR1 MNHEY, CDR2 SMNVEV (reference sequence). V lost 0 bases and J 5 bases, leaving 7 bases between the germline ends. This CDR3 region has 13 residues. CDR3 sequence reads: CASSLSGGTEAFF. CDR3 coding DNA: TGTGCCAGCAGTTTATCGGGGGGTACTGAAGCTTTCTTT.

In its sample, this clone was seen many times. The chain links TRBV5-4 to TRBJ2-7; D is ambiguous. With 0 bases removed from V and 4 bases from J, the gap between germline ends came to 8 bases. The germline V gene has CDR1 SGHNT and CDR2 YYREEE (reference sequence). This CDR3 has 13 amino acids. The CDR3 DNA reads TGTGCCAGCAGCTTGGCCGGTGTATACGAGCAGTACTTC. Translating it yields CASSLAGVYEQYF.

CDR3 nucleotide sequence: TGTGCCAGTAGTATTACCGACGGGGACTATGGCTACACCTTC. Its protein is CASSITDGDYGYTF. The chain links TRBV19 to TRBJ1-2; D remains ambiguous. CDR1 LNHDA and CDR2 SQIVND come from the germline V gene (reference sequence). The CDR3 consists of 14 residues. V lost 3 bases, J lost 3 bases, and 11 bases lay in between.

The V call is TRBV4-1, the J call TRBJ2-1, with 8 bases that match TRBD2. This CDR3 comprises 18 residues. Trimming at V came to 4 bases and at J to 5 bases, leaving 16 bases not matched to a gene. CDR1 MGHRA and CDR2 YSYEKL come from the germline V gene. The CDR3: CASSPLATGTSHDNEQFF. The CDR3 nucleotides are TGCGCCAGCAGCCCACTTGCGACCGGGACTAGTCATGACAATGAGCAGTTCTTC.

This chain links TRBV30 with TRBJ2-7; the match to TRBD1 covers 7 bases. Trimming removed 5 bases from V and 3 bases from J; junction bases left unmatched: 4. CDR1 and CDR2 (germline): GTSNPN, SVGIG (reference sequence). This CDR3 spans 12 amino acids. Written as DNA, the CDR3 is TGTGCCTGGGGGGACAGCAACTACGAGCAGTACTTC. Translation gives CAWGDSNYEQYF.

This chain uses TRBV30 with TRBJ2-7, with D perhaps TRBD2 (6 bases). The CDR3 runs to 11 residues. V lost 7 bases and J lost 4, with 11 bases in between. Germline CDR1 and CDR2: GTSNPN and SVGIG (reference sequence). The chain's CDR3 is CAYTREYEQYF. For the CDR3, the DNA is TGTGCCTACACTCGGGAGTACGAGCAGTACTTC.